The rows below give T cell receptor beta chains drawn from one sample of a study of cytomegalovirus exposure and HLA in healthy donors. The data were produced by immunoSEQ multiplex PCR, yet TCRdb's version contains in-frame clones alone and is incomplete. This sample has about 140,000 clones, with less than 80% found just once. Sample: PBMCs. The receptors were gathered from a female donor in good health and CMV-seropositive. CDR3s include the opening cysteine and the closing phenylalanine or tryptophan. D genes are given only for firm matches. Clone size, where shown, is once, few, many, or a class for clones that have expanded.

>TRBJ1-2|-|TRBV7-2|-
TGTGCCAGCAGCTTACGAGTCTATGGCTACACCTTC
CASSLRVYGYTF
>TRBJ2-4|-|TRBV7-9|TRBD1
TGTGCCAGCAGCCCAACAGGGGAAAGGGACATTCAGTACTTC
CASSPTGERDIQYF
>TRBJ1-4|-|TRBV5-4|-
TGTGCCAGCAGGGAACAATCGGGGTCTAATGAAAAACTGTTTTTT
CASREQSGSNEKLFF
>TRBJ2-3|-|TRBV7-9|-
TGTGCCAGCAATCTAGGGGGGGAAACAGATACGCAGTATTTT
CASNLGGETDTQYF
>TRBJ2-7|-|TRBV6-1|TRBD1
TGTGCCAGCAGTGAAGTACAGGGGTACTACGAGCAGTACTTC
CASSEVQGYYEQYF
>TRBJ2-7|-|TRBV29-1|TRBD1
TGCAGCGTTGAGACAGGGGAACAGTACTTC
CSVETGEQYF
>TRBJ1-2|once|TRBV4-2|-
TGTGCCAGCAGCCCGGGCGGGGGGTTAAGCTATGGCTACACCTTC
CASSPGGGLSYGYTF
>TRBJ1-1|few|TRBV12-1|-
TGTGCCAGCAGGCCCACAGGGTGCACTGAAGCTTTCTTT
CASRPTGCTEAFF
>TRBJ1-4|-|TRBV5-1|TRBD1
TGCGCCAGCACCACAGGGGGCGATGAAAAACTGTTTTTT
CASTTGGDEKLFF
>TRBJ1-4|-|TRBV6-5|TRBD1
TGTGCCAGCAGTCGGGGACAGCTATTCAATGAAAAACTGTTTTTT
CASSRGQLFNEKLFF
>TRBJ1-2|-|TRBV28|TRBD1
TGTGCCAGCAGTTCACAACTAGACAGGGGGGGTGATGGCTACACCTTC
CASSSQLDRGGDGYTF
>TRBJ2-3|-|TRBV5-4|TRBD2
TGTGCCAGCAGCTTGGGGAGGCCTAGCGGGACAGATACGCAGTATTTT
CASSLGRPSGTDTQYF
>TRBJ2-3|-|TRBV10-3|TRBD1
TGTGCCATCAGTGAGGACAGGGGCTCAGATACGCAGTATTTT
CAISEDRGSDTQYF
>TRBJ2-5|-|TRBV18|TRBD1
TGTGCCAGCTCACCAGGACAGGGTGCTCAAGAGACCCAGTACTTC
CASSPGQGAQETQYF
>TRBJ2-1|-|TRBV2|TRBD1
TGTGCCAGCAGTGTCGGGACAGGGGAGTTCTTC
CASSVGTGEFF
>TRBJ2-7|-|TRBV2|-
TGTGCCAGCAGCGAAGGACTTGTAGACGAGCAGTACTTC
CASSEGLVDEQYF
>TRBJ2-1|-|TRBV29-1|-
TGTAGGGCTCAGGGGCTCACGCCGAATGAGCAGTTCTTC
CRAQGLTPNEQFF
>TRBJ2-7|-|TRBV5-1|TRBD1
TGCGCCAGCAGCCCCGGGACAGGGAGTGACGAGCAGTACTTC
CASSPGTGSDEQYF
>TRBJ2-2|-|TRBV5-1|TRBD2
TGCGCCAGCAGCTATATAGCGGGGGATACCGGGGAGCTGTTTTTT
CASSYIAGDTGELFF
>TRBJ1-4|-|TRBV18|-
TGTGCCAGCTCACCCGAGGCAGGGGCAACTAATGAAAAACTGTTTTTT
CASSPEAGATNEKLFF
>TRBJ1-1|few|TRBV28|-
TGTGCCAGCAGTTCACAGGACCGAACTGAAGCTTTCTTT
CASSSQDRTEAFF
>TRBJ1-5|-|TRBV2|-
TGTGCCAGCAGTTCGATGGGACTGGATAATCAGCCCCAGCATTTT
CASSSMGLDNQPQHF
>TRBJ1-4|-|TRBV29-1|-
TGCAGCGTTGATCGGGCAGGGGCTAATGAAAAACTGTTTTTT
CSVDRAGANEKLFF
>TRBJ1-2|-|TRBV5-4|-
TGTGCCAGCGGATTAGGGAGGTCCAACTATGGCTACACCTTC
CASGLGRSNYGYTF
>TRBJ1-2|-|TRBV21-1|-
TGTGCCAGCAGCAAAGTTGGAGGGTTGGACTATGGCTACACCTTC
CASSKVGGLDYGYTF
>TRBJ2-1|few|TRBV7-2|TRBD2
TGTGCCAGCAGCTTAGAACTAGCGGGACACAATGAGCAGTTCTTC
CASSLELAGHNEQFF
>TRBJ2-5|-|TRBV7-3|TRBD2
TGTGCCAGCAGCGCTAGCGGGGGTGGGGAGACCCAGTACTTC
CASSASGGGETQYF
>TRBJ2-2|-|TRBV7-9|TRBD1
TGTGCCAGCAGCCAGGGACAGGGGAGCACCGGGGAGCTGTTTTTT
CASSQGQGSTGELFF
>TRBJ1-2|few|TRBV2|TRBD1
TGTGCCAGCAGGCGGACAGGGGTCGGCTACACCTTC
CASRRTGVGYTF
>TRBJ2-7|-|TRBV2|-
TGTGCCAGCAGTGAAGCGCAGAGTCTAGCGTCTGACGAGCAGTACTTC
CASSEAQSLASDEQYF
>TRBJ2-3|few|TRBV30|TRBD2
TGTGCCTGGGCCGAACCCTTGGGACTAGCGAATAGAGATACGCAGTATTTT
CAWAEPLGLANRDTQYF
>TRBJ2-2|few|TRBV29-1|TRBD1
TGCAGCGCATCAGACAGGGCGGACACCGGGGAGCTGTTTTTT
CSASDRADTGELFF
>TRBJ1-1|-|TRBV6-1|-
TGTGCCAGCAGTCTATCTTGGGGGGGCACGACTGAAGCTTTCTTT
CASSLSWGGTTEAFF
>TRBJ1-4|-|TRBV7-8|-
TGTGCCAGCAGCTTAGCGGCGGGGCGAAACGAAAAACTGTTTTTT
CASSLAAGRNEKLFF
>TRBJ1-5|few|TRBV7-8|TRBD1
TGTGCCAGCAGCTACGGGACAGGGGGCGCGAGCAATCAGCCCCAGCATTTT
CASSYGTGGASNQPQHF
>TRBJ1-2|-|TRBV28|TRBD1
TGTGCCAGCAGTTCCCCGGGACAGACCTTCTATGGCTACACCTTC
CASSSPGQTFYGYTF
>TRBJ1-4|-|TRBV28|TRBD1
TGTGCCAGCAACCCGGGACAGTGGAATGAAAAACTGTTTTTT
CASNPGQWNEKLFF
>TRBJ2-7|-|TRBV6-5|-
TGTGCCAGCAGTTCGGTGCGGGACGTAACCTACGAGCAGTACTTC
CASSSVRDVTYEQYF
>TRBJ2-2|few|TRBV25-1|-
TGTGCCAGCAGGGCGTCGGCAGGGGCGAACACCGGGGAGCTGTTTTTT
CASRASAGANTGELFF
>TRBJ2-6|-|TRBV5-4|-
TGTGCCAGCAGCTTGGCAGGCTCTGGGGCCAACGTCCTGACTTTC
CASSLAGSGANVLTF
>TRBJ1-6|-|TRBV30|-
TGTGCCTGGAGTGCCTCGGTATCACCCCTCCACTTT
CAWSASVSPLHF
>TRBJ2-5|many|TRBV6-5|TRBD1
TGTGCCAGCAGTTTGAAGGGACAGGGAGAAGAGACCCAGTACTTC
CASSLKGQGEETQYF
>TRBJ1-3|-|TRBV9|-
TGTGCCAGCACCCCGGGGGGAATGGGCTCTGGAAACACCATATATTTT
CASTPGGMGSGNTIYF
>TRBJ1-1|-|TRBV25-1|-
TGTGCCAGCAGTGAGGAGACAGGGAACACTGAAGCTTTCTTT
CASSEETGNTEAFF
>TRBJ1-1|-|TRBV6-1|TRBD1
TGTGCCAGCAGCCGGGACAGGAGTAACCCTGAAGCTTTCTTT
CASSRDRSNPEAFF
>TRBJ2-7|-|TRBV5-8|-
TGTGCCAGCAGCTTGGGCCTAACAGCCTACGAGCAGTACTTC
CASSLGLTAYEQYF
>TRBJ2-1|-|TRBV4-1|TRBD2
TGCGCCAGCAGCCAAGGTTTGAGCGGGAGCTCCTACAATGAGCAGTTCTTC
CASSQGLSGSSYNEQFF
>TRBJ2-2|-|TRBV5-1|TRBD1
TGCGCCAGCAGCTCCCGGTCGCCGAGACAGGGGGCTGGGGAGCTGTTTTTT
CASSSRSPRQGAGELFF
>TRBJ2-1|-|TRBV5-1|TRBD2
TGCGCCAGCGGGGGACTAGCGGGAGCCGACAATGAGCAGTTCTTC
CASGGLAGADNEQFF
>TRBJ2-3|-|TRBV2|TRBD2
TGTGCCAGCAGCCTGGGACTAGCTAAGAAGTATTTT
CASSLGLAKKYF
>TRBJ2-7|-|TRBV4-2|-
TGTGCCAGCAGCCAAGAGTGGCGGGGCCATCTATACGAGCAGTACTTC
CASSQEWRGHLYEQYF
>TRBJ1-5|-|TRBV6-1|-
TGTGCCAGCAGGTTGGACGGGAATAGCAATCAGCCCCAGCATTTT
CASRLDGNSNQPQHF